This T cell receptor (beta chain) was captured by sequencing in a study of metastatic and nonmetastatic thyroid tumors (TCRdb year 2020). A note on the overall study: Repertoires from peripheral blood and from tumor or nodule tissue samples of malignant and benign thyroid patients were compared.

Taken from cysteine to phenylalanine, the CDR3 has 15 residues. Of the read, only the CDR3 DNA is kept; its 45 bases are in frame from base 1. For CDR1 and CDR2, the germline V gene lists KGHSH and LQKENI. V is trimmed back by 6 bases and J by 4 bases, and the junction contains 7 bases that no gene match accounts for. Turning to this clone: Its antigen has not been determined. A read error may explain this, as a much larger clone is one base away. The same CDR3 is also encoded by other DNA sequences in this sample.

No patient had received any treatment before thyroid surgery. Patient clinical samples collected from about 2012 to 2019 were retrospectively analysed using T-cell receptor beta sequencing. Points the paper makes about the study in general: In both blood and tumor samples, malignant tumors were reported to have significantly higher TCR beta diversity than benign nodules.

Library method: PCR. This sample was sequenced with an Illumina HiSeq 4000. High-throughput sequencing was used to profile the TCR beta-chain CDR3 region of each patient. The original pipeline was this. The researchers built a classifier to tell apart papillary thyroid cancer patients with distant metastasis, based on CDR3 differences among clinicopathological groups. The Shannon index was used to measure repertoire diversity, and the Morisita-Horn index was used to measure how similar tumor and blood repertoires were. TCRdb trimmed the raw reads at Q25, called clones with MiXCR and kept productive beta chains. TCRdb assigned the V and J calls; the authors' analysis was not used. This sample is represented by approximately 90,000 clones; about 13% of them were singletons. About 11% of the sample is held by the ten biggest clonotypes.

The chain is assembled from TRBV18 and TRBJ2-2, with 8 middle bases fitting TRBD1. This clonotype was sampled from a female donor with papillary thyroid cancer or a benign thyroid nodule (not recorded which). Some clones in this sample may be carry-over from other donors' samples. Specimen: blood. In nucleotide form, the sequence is TGTGCCAGCTCGCCTTCAGGGGGCCCCACCGGGGAGCTGTTTTTT. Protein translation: CASSPSGGPTGELFF. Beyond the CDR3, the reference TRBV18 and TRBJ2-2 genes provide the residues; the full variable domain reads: NAGVMQNPRHLVRRRGQEARLRCSPMKGHSHVYWYRQLPEEGLKFMVYLQKENIIDESGMPKERFSAEFPKEGPSILRIQQVVRGDSAAYFCASSPSGGPTGELFFGEGSRLTVL.